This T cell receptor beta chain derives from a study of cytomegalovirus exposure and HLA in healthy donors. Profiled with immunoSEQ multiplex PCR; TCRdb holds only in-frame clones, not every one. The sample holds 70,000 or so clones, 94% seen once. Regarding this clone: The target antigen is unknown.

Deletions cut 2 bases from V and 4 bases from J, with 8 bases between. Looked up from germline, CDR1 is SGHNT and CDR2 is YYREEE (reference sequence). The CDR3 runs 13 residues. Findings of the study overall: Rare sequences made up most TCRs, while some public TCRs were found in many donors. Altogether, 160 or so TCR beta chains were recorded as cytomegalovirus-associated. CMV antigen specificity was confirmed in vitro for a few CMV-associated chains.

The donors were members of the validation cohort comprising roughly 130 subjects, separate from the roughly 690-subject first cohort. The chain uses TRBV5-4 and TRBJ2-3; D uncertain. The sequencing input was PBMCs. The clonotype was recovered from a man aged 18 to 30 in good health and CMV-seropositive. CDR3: CASSFGWPDTQYF. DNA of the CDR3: TGTGCCAGCAGCTTCGGGTGGCCAGATACGCAGTATTTT.